This TCR beta chain was sequenced during a study of regulatory T cells in long-lasting Graves disease. General observations from the study: TRBV28, TRBJ1-2 and TRBJ2-5 were segments that persistent disease favored.

V gave up 3 bases and J gave up 3 bases, with 12 bases separating them. This CDR3 region has 14 residues. The germline CDR1 and CDR2 sequences are DFQATT and SNEGSKA (reference sequence). Arm-PCR with iRepertoire HTBI primers amplified the CDR3 regions for these TCR beta libraries. One entry per CDR3 protein results from TCRdb running MiXCR on the multiplex PCR reads. The repertoire holds 350,000 to 550,000 distinct CDR3 sequences, under 15% seen once, with over 15% in the top ten. This clonotype was seen many times. What it binds is unknown. Time point indicated: newly diagnosed GD, antithyroid drugs for less than 3 months. RNA extracted from PBMCs served as the sequencing template. These data were likewise used in another study, on T cells in Graves' hyperthyroidism and ophthalmopathy. That work adds: The study used the HTBI primer set for a first-round RT-PCR of the TCR CDR3.

J is TRBJ1-5 and V is TRBV20-1; tentatively, D is TRBD1 (5 bases). This TCR was recovered from a woman in her twenties or thirties with Graves disease. Sequencing was performed on peripheral blood mononuclear cells (PBMCs), taken at new diagnosis, from a patient treated with antithyroid drugs. The CDR3 sequence: CSARTESLNQPQHF. CDR3 coding DNA: TGCAGTGCTAGGACAGAGTCCCTCAATCAGCCCCAGCATTTT.